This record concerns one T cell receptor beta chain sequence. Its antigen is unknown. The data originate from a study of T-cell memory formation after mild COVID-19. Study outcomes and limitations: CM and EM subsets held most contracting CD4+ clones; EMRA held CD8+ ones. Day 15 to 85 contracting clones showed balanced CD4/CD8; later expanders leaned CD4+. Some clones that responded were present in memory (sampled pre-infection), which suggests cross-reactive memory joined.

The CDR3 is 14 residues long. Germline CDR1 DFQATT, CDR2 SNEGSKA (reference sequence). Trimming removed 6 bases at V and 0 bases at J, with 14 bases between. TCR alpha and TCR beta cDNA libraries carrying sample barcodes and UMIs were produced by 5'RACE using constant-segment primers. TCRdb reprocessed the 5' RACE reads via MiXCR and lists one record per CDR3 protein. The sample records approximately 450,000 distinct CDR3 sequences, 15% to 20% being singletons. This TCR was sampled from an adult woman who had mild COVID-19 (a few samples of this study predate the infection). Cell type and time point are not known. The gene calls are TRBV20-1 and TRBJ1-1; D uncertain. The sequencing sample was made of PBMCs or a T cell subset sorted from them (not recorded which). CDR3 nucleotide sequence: TGCAGTGCCGCAGGCCTGTCGATGAACACTGAAGCTTTCTTT. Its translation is CSAAGLSMNTEAFF.